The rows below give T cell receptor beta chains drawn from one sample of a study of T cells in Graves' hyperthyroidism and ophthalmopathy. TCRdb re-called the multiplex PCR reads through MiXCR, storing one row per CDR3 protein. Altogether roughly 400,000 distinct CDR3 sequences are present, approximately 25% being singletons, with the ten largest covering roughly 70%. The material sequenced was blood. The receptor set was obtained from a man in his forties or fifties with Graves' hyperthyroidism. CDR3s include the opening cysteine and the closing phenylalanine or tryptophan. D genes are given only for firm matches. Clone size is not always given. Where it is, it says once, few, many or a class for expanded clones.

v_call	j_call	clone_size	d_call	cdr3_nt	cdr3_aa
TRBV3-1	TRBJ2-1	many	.	TGTGCCAGCAGCCAAGAGGGTGAGCAGTTCTTC	CASSQEGEQFF
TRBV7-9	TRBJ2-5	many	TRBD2	TGTGCCAGCAGCTTAACGGCGGGAGTTGCGGAGACCCAGTACTTC	CASSLTAGVAETQYF
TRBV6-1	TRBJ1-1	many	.	TGTGCCAGCAGTGTTCAGGGAAACACTGAAGCTTTCTTT	CASSVQGNTEAFF
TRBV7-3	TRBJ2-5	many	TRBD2	TGTGCCAGCAGCTCCCATGGCACTAGCGGGGAGACCCAGTACTTC	CASSSHGTSGETQYF
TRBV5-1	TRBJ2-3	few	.	TGCGCCAGCAGCTTGGACCGACCCACAGATACGCAGTATTTT	CASSLDRPTDTQYF
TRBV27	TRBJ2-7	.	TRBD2	TGTGCCAGCAGTAGGTTAATAGCGGGCTCCTACGAGCAGTACTTC	CASSRLIAGSYEQYF
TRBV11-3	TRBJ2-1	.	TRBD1	TGTGCCAGCAGCAAGCCGGGACAGGTATACAATGAGCAGTTCTTC	CASSKPGQVYNEQFF
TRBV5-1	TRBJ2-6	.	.	TGCGCCAGCAGCTCACAGTCCAGAGGGTCTGGGGCCAACGTCCTGACTTTC	CASSSQSRGSGANVLTF
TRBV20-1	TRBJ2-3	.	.	TGCAGTGCTAGAGATCTCCAGGGAAGCGATACGCAGTATTTT	CSARDLQGSDTQYF
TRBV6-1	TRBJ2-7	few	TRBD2	TGTGCCAGCAGTCGTCTAGCGGGGGCCGAGCAGTACTTC	CASSRLAGAEQYF
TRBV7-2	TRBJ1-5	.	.	TGTGCCAGCAGTTTATCGCAGACTCAGCCCCAGCATTTT	CASSLSQTQPQHF
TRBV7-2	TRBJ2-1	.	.	TGTGCCAGCAGCTTACTGGTCAGAACTAAATACAATGAGCAGTTCTTC	CASSLLVRTKYNEQFF
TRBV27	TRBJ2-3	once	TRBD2	TGTGCCAGCAGTTTAAGAGCGGGAGGAGAATCAGATACGCAGTATTTT	CASSLRAGGESDTQYF
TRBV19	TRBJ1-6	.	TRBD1	TGTGCCAGTAGTCCCTGGAGGACAGGGGGCGAAACACCCCTCCACTTT	CASSPWRTGGETPLHF
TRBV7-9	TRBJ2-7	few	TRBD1	TGTGCCAGCAGCTTAACGGACAGGTCCTACGAGCAGTACTTC	CASSLTDRSYEQYF
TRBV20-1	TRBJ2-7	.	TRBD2	TGCAGTGCCCGCAGCGGGATCTCCTACGAGCAGTACTTC	CSARSGISYEQYF
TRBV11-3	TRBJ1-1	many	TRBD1	TGTGCCAGCAGGGGGACAGGGGCGAACACTGAAGCTTTCTTT	CASRGTGANTEAFF
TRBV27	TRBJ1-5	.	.	TGTGCCAGCACTCCGACGTGGCAGGGTAATCAGCCCCAGCATTTT	CASTPTWQGNQPQHF
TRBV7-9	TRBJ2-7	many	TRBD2	TGTGCCAGCAGCCCATCACCGGGACTAGCGGGAGAGACCAGCTACGAGCAGTACTTC	CASSPSPGLAGETSYEQYF
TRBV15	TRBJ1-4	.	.	TGTGCCACCAGCAAGGGGAATGAAAAACTGTTTTTT	CATSKGNEKLFF
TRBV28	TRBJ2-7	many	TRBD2	TGTGCCAGCAGTTTGGGAGGGGAGAACTCCTACGAGCAGTACTTC	CASSLGGENSYEQYF
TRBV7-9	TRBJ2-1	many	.	TGTGCCAGCAGTTTAACAGGGAGCTCCTACAATGAGCAGTTCTTC	CASSLTGSSYNEQFF
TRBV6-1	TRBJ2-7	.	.	TGTGCCAGCAGTGAATCTTACGGCACCTACGAGCAGTACTTC	CASSESYGTYEQYF
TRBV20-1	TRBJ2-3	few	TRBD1	TGCAGTGCTAGAGGCCACAGGGGAGCAGATACGCAGTATTTT	CSARGHRGADTQYF
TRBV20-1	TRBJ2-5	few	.	TGCAGTGCTAGAGATATTGACCGGGGTTCGACCCAGTACTTC	CSARDIDRGSTQYF
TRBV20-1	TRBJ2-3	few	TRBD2	TGCAGTGCTAGGCCCTGGGAGGCGGGAGGCCCCCATCGCACAGATACGCAGTATTTT	CSARPWEAGGPHRTDTQYF
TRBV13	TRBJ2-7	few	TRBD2	TGTGCCAGCAGCTTAAGACTAGCGGGAGTAGGGTCCTACGAGCAGTACTTC	CASSLRLAGVGSYEQYF
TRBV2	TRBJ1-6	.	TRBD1	TGTGCCAGCGGGCGGGACAGAAATAATTCACCCCTCCACTTT	CASGRDRNNSPLHF
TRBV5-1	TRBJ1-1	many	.	TGCGCCAGCAGCCCCACGACAGGCCCTCGGACTGAAGCTTTCTTT	CASSPTTGPRTEAFF
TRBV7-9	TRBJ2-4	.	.	TGTGCCTCTACCCGCGGAGGAGTAGACATTCAGTACTTC	CASTRGGVDIQYF
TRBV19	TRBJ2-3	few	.	TGTGCCAGTAGTATAGATGAAAGGCAGGCTACGCAGTATTTT	CASSIDERQATQYF
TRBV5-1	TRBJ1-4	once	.	TGCGCCAGCAGTATGGGACTGATTGCAACTAATGAAAAACTGTTTTTT	CASSMGLIATNEKLFF
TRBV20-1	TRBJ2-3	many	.	TGCAGTGCTACCCTGGGAGATACGCAGTATTTT	CSATLGDTQYF
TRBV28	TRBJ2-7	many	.	TGTGCCAGCAGTTTAAGGGGAGTTAGCTACGAGCAGTACTTC	CASSLRGVSYEQYF
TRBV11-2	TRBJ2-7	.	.	TGTGCCAGCAGCCTTGAACCCGTCTACGAGCAGTACTTC	CASSLEPVYEQYF